The present TCR beta chain was sequenced within a study of blood T cells in healthy people across ages. With 8 bases clipped from V and 4 bases from J, the junction kept 9 bases outside the gene matches. Germline V gene data show CDR1 as MNHNS and CDR2 as SASEGT. This CDR3 is 14 amino acids long. Then a second PCR, running roughly 6 to 12 cycles, was carried out with a sample-barcoded 5' primer and a J-beta primer mix. Each cDNA molecule, via a template-switch adaptor with 12 random nucleotides, was tagged. One entry per CDR3 protein results from TCRdb running MiXCR on the 5' RACE reads. This table has 1.6 million or so distinct CDR3 sequences, roughly a third appearing once. This clonotype was seen more than once but under ten times.

This clonotype originated in a woman younger than 45 in good health. The sequencing sample was made of blood. The chain combines TRBV6-1 with TRBJ2-3; 7 nucleotides align to TRBD1. The CDR3 loop is CASQSLTGSDTQYF. The CDR3 DNA follows: TGTGCCAGCCAAAGCCTGACAGGGTCAGATACGCAGTATTTT.